This record concerns one TCR beta chain sequence. Its cognate antigen is unknown. The germline V gene encodes CDR1 KGHSH and CDR2 LQKENI. V dropped 1 base and J dropped 4; count of bases not matched to a gene: 2. This CDR3 spans 16 amino acids. These data come from a study of cytomegalovirus exposure and HLA in healthy donors. Vbeta (60) and Jbeta (13) primers were used in the PCR. This table comes from immunoSEQ multiplex PCR, and its TCRdb copy is limited to in-frame clones, with some not included. The table lists about 100,000 clones, approximately 78% of them singletons. Whole-study findings and limits: An analysis that came later showed most CMV-associated TCR beta chains appearing HLA-restricted. According to reports, the classifier identified cytomegalovirus status with high specificity and sensitivity.

The chain joins TRBV18 to TRBJ2-3; 13 bases fit TRBD2. The sequencing sample was made of PBMCs. This clonotype was sampled from a woman between 40 and 55 years old in good health and CMV-seronegative. The CDR3 sequence is CASSPQGLAGADTQYF. The CDR3 bases are TGTGCCAGCTCACCACAAGGACTAGCGGGAGCAGATACGCAGTATTTT.